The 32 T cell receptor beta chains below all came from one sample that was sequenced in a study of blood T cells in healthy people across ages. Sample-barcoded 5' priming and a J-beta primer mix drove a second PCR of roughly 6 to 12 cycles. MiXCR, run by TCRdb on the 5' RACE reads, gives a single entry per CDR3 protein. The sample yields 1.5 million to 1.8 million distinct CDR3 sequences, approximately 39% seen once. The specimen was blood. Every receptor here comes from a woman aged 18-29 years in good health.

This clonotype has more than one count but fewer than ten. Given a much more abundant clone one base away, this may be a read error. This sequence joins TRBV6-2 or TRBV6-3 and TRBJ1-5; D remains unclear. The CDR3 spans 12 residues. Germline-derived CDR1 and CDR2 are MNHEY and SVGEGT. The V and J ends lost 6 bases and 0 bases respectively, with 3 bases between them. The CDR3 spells CASRYSNQPQHF. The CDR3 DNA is TGTGCCAGCAGATATAGCAATCAGCCCCAGCATTTT.

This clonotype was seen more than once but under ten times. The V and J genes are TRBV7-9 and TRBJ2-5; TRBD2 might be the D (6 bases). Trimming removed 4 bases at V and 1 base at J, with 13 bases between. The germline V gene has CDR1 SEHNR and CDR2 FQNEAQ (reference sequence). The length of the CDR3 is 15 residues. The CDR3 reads CASSYIAGTQETQYF. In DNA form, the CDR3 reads TGTGCCAGCAGCTATATTGCGGGAACCCAAGAGACCCAGTACTTC. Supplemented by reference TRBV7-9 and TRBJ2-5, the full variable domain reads DTGVSQNPRHKITKRGQNVTFRCDPISEHNRLYWYRQTLGQGPEFLTYFQNEAQLEKSRLLSDRFSAERPKGSFSTLEIQRTEQGDSAMYLCASSYIAGTQETQYFGPGTRLLVL.

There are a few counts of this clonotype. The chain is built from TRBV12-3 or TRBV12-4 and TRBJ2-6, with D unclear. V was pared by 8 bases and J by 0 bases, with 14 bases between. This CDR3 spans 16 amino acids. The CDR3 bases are TGTGCCAGCGGTCCCCAAAGTAGCTCTGGGGCCAACGTCCTGACTTTC. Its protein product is CASGPQSSSGANVLTF.

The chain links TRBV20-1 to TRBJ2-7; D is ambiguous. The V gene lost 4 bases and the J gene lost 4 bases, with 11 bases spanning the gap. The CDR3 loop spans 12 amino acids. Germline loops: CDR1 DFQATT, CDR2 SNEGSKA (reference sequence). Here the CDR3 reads CSATDGSYEQYF. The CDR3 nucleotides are TGCAGTGCTACAGACGGTTCATACGAGCAGTACTTC.

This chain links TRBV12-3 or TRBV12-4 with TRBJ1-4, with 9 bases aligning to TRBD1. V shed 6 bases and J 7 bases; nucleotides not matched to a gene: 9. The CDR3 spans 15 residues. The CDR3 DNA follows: TGTGCCAGCAGGCCTCAGGACAGGGGACTTGAAAAACTGTTTTTT. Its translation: CASRPQDRGLEKLFF.

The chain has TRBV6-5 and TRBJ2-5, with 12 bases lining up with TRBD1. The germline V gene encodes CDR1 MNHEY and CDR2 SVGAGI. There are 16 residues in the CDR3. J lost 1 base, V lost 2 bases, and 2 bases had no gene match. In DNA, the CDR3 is TGTGCCAGCAGTTACCCGGGACAGGGGGCCCAAGAGACCCAGTACTTC. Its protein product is CASSYPGQGAQETQYF.

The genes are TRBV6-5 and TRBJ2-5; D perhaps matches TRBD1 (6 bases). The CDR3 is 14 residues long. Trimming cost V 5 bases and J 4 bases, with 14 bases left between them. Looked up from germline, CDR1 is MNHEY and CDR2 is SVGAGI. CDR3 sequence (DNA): TGTGCCAGCAGTGAACAGGGAAGGGGAGAGACCCAGTACTTC. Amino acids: CASSEQGRGETQYF.

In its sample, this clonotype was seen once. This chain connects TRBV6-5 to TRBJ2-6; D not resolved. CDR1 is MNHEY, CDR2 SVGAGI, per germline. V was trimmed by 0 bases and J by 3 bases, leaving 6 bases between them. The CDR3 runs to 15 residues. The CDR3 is CASSYSIYGANVLTF. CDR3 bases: TGTGCCAGCAGTTACTCGATCTATGGGGCCAACGTCCTGACTTTC.

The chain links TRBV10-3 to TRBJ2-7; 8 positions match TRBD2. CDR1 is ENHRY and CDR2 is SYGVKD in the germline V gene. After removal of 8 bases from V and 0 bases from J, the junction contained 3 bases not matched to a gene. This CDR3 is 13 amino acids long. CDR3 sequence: CAIGLASSYEQYF. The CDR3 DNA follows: TGTGCCATCGGACTAGCCTCCTCCTACGAGCAGTACTTC.

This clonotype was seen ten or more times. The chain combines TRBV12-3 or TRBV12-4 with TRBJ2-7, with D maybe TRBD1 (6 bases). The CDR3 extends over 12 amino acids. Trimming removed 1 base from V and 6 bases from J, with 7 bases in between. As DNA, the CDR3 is TGTGCCAGCAGTTTAGGGACAGTCGAGCAGTACTTC. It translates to CASSLGTVEQYF.

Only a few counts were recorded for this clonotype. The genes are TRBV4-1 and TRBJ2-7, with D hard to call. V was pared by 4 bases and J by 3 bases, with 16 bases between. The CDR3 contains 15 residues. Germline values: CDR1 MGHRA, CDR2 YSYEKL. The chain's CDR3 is CASSRPQSLGYEQYF. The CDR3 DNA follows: TGCGCCAGCAGCCGACCACAGAGCCTGGGCTACGAGCAGTACTTC.

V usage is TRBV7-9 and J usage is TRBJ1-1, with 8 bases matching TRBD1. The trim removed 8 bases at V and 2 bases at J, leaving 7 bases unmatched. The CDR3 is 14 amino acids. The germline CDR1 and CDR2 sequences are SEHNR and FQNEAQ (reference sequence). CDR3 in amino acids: CASQGAGSNTEAFF. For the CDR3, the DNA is TGTGCCAGCCAGGGGGCAGGGAGCAACACTGAAGCTTTCTTT. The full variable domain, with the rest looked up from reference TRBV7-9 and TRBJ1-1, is DTGVSQNPRHKITKRGQNVTFRCDPISEHNRLYWYRQTLGQGPEFLTYFQNEAQLEKSRLLSDRFSAERPKGSFSTLEIQRTEQGDSAMYLCASQGAGSNTEAFFGQGTRLTVV.

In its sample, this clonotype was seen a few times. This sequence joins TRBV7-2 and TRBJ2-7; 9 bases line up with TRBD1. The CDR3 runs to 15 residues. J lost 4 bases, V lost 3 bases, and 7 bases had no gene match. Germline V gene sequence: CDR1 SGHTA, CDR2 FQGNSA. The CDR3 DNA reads TGTGCCAGCAGCTTCACCGGGACAGGGACTTACGAGCAGTACTTC. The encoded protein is CASSFTGTGTYEQYF.

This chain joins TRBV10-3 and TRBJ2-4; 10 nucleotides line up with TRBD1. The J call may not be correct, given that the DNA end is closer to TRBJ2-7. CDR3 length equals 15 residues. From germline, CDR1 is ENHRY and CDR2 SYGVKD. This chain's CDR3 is CAISDPGTGEYEQYF. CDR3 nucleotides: TGTGCCATCAGTGACCCCGGGACAGGGGAGTACGAGCAGTACTTC.

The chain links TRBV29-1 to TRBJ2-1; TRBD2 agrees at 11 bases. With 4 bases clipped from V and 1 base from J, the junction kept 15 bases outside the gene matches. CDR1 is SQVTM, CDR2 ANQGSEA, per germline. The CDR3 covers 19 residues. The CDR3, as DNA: TGCAGCGTTGGGAGGGCTAGCGGGAGGCCCCTCGGGTCCTACAATGAGCAGTTCTTC. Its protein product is CSVGRASGRPLGSYNEQFF.

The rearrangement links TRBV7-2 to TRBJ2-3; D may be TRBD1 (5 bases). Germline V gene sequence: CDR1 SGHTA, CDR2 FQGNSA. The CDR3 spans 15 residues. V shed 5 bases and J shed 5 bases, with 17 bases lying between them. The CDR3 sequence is CASSRPRAHGDTQYF. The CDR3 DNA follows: TGTGCCAGCAGCCGCCCCAGGGCCCACGGAGATACGCAGTATTTT. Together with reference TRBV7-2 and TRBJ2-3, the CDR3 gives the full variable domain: GAGVSQSPSNKVTEKGKDVELRCDPISGHTALYWYRQSLGQGLEFLIYFQGNSAPDKSGLPSDRFSAERTGGSVSTLTIQRTQQEDSAVYLCASSRPRAHGDTQYFGPGTRLTVL.

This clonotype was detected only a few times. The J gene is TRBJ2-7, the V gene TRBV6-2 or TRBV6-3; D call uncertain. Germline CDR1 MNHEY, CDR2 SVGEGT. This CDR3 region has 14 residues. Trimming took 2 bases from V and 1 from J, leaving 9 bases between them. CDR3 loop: CASSYVRVSYEQYF. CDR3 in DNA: TGTGCCAGCAGTTACGTACGGGTATCCTACGAGCAGTACTTC.

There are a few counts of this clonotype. CDR3 residues: CASSQDVRQGWETQYF. In DNA form, the CDR3 reads TGCGCCAGCAGCCAAGATGTGAGACAGGGGTGGGAGACCCAGTACTTC. The rearrangement links TRBV4-1 to TRBJ2-5; 8 nucleotides agree with TRBD1. Germline V CDR1 and CDR2: MGHRA, YSYEKL. The CDR3 has 16 residues. J lost 5 bases, V lost 0 bases, and 8 bases had no gene match.

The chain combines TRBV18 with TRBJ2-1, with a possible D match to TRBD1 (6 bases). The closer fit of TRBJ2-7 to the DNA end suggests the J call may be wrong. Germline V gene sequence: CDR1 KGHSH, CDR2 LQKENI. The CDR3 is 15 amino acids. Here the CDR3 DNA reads TGTGCCAGCTCACAAACAGGGAGCTCCTACAATGAGCAGTACTTC. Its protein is CASSQTGSSYNEQYF.

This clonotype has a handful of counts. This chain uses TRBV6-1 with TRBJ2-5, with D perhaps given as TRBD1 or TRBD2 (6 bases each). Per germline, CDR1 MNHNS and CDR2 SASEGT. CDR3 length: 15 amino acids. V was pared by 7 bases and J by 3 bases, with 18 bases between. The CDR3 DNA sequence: TGTGCCAGCAAACAGCAGGGGACTCCCAAAGAGACCCAGTACTTC. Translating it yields CASKQQGTPKETQYF.

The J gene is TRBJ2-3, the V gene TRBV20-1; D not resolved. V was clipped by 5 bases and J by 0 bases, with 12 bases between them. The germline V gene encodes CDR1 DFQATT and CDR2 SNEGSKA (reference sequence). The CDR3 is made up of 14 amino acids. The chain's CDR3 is CSALYGPSTDTQYF. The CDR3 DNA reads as TGCAGTGCTTTGTACGGTCCCAGCACAGATACGCAGTATTTT.

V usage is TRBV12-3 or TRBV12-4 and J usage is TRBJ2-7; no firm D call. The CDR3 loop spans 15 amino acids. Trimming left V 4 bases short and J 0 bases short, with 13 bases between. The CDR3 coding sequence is TGTGCCAGCAGTTCAGGACCTACGAGCTCCTACGAGCAGTACTTC. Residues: CASSSGPTSSYEQYF.

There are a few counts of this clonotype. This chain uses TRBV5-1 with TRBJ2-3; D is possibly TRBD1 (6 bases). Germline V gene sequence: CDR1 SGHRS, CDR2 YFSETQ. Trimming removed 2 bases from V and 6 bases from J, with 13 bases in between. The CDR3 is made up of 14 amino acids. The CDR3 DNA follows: TGCGCCAGCAGCTTACAGGGCCGGGTCGATACGCAGTATTTT. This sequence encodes CASSLQGRVDTQYF.

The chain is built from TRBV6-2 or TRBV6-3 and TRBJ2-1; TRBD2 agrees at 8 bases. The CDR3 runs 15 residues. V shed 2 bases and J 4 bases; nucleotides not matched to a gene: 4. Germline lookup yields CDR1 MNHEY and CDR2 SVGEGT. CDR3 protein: CASSYGTRGYNEQFF. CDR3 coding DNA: TGTGCCAGCAGTTACGGGACTAGGGGTTACAATGAGCAGTTCTTC.

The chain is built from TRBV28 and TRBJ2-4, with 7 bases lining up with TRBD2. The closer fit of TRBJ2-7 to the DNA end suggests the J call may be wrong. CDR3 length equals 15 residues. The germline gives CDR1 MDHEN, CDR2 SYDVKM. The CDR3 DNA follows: TGTGCCAGCAGTTTATTTGGCGGGAGACCCTACGAGCAGTACTTC. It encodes CASSLFGGRPYEQYF.

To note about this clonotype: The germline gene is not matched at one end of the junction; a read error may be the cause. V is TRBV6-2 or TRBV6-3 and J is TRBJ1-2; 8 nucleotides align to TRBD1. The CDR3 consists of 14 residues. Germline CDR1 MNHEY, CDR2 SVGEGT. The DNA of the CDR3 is TGTGCCAGCAGTTACTACAGGGGGATTGATGGCTGCACCTTC. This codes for CASSYYRGIDGCTF.

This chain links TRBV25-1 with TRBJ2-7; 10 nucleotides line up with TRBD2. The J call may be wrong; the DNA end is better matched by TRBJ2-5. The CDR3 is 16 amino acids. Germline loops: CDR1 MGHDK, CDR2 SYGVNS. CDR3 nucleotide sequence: TGTGCCAGCAGTGAAGGGACTAGCGCCCGTCTGGGGACCCAGTACTTC. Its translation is CASSEGTSARLGTQYF.

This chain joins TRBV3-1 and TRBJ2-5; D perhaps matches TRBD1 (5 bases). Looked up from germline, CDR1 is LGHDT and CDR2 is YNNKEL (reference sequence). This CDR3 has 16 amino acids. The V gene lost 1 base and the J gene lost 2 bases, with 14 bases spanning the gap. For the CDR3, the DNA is TGTGCCAGCAGCCAAGTCTGGAAGGGGCCACAAGAGACCCAGTACTTC. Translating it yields CASSQVWKGPQETQYF.

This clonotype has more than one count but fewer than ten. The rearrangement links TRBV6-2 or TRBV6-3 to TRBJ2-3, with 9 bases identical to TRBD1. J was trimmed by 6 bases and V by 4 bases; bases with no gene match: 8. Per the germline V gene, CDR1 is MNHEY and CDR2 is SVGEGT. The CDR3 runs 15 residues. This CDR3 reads CASSSTGGQLDTQYF. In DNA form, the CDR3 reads TGTGCCAGCAGTTCCACAGGGGGCCAGTTGGATACGCAGTATTTT.

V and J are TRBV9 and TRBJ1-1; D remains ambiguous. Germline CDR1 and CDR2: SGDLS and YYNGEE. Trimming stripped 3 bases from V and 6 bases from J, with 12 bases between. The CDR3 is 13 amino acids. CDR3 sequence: CASSGSGGSEAFF. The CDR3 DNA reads TGTGCCAGCAGCGGCTCAGGTGGGTCTGAAGCTTTCTTT.

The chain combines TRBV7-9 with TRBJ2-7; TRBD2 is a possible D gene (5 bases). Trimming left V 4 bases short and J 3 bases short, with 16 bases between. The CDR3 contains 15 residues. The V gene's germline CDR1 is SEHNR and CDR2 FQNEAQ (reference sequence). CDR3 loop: CASSSDGMRSYEQYF. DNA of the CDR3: TGTGCCAGCAGCTCCGACGGGATGAGAAGCTACGAGCAGTACTTC.

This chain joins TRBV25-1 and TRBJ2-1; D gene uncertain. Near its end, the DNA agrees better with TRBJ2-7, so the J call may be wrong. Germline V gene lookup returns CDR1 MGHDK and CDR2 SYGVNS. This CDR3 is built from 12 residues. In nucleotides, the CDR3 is TGTGCCAGCAGTGAATTTGGCTATGAGCAGTACTTC. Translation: CASSEFGYEQYF.